This T cell receptor (beta chain) was obtained from a study of blood T cell repertoires in COVID-19. Assay used: immunoSEQ multiplex PCR; TCRdb lists only in-frame clones, some missing. The data show 250,000 to 400,000 clones, with more than 75% seen just once and 1% held by the top ten. Germline trimming cut 2 bases from V and 3 bases from J; bases unmatched to any gene: 5. From germline, CDR1 is SGHTA and CDR2 FQGNSA. This CDR3 spans 15 amino acids. The TCR was taken from a man aged 45-65 years with active or convalescent COVID-19. V gene TRBV7-2 combines with J gene TRBJ2-3, with 7 bases identical to TRBD2. What was sequenced was peripheral blood. The CDR3 region has the DNA TGTGCCAGCAGCTTAAGCGGGATAATGACAGATACGCAGTATTTT. This translates into CASSLSGIMTDTQYF.